A selection of T cell receptor beta chains follows, all from one sample in a study of T cell repertoires in cytomegalovirus infection. MiXCR, run by TCRdb on the reads, gives a single entry per CDR3 protein. The table has 50,000 to 65,000 distinct CDR3 sequences, over 15% seen once. Antigens for these TCRs are unknown. The sample consisted of CD8+ T cells from cultured PBMCs, taken from culture after CMV antigen stimulation. Receptors were obtained from a human donor in good health (CMV status not recorded). Some clones in this sample may be carry-over from other donors' samples. The CDR3 runs from the conserved cysteine through the conserved F or W. Fields, in order: clone size, J gene, V gene, CDR3 protein. Size is omitted from some rows. Given values are once, few, many or a class for expanded clones.

NA	TRBJ2-5	TRBV12-3/TRBV12-4	CASSDRAGETQYF
few	TRBJ2-7	TRBV6-6	CASRRTGFPYEQYF
NA	TRBJ2-2	TRBV11-2	CASSSLAGTNTGELFF
NA	TRBJ1-6	TRBV7-2	CASRNWGIGDSPLHF
NA	TRBJ2-5	TRBV27	CASSSGGQSGETQYF
once	TRBJ2-7	TRBV6-6	CASSHSGPYEQYF
few	TRBJ2-1	TRBV4-3	CASSQRLAVVYNEQFF
many	TRBJ2-1	TRBV25-1	CASSGSSYNEQFF
NA	TRBJ2-7	TRBV6-2/TRBV6-3	CASSYKAPYEQYF
few	TRBJ2-7	TRBV4-1	CASSLTDSGSAYEQYF
NA	TRBJ2-4	TRBV29-1	CSVVTPGTGGASKNIQYF
NA	TRBJ2-7	TRBV6-2/TRBV6-3	CASSTSGVEQYF
NA	TRBJ2-5	TRBV27	CASSPFRVGETQYF
NA	TRBJ1-5	TRBV6-2/TRBV6-3	CASSYVARNNQPQHF
few	TRBJ2-3	TRBV7-2	CASSLVLAPDTQYF
few	TRBJ2-5	TRBV9	CASSVADRALKETQYF
many	TRBJ2-2	TRBV6-6	CASSSGLALWDTGELFF
many	TRBJ1-4	TRBV7-3	CASRLNDRGAPTNEKLFF
NA	TRBJ1-2	TRBV7-9	CASSLARHLPNYGYTF
many	TRBJ2-7	TRBV6-1	CATRARDEQYF
once	TRBJ2-7	TRBV7-2	CASSLDRARTYEQYF
few	TRBJ2-1	TRBV7-3	CASSPVGAGLADNEQFF
NA	TRBJ1-1	TRBV7-9	CASTPPLGGTAGLHTEAFF
few	TRBJ1-1	TRBV7-2	CASSLRGAGGARNTEAFF
few	TRBJ2-1	TRBV4-2	CASSQVDGTYDEQFF
few	TRBJ2-5	TRBV7-9	CASSQWTGRETQYF
NA	TRBJ2-7	TRBV6-2/TRBV6-3	CASTLKWSSYEQYF
NA	TRBJ1-2	TRBV28	CASSWVGAGYGYTF
NA	TRBJ2-3	TRBV4-1	CASSQDPGQGADTQYF
few	TRBJ2-5	TRBV7-2	CASGRTGPQETQYF
few	TRBJ2-7	TRBV11-1	CASSLEVRDYEQYF
many	TRBJ1-6	TRBV27	CASTVVGSPLHF
NA	TRBJ2-2	TRBV27	CASSLLAGGTNTGELFF
few	TRBJ1-2	TRBV12-3/TRBV12-4	CASSPSGAAYGYTF
NA	TRBJ2-5	TRBV7-8	CASSSRTDQETQYF
NA	TRBJ1-2	TRBV4-1	CASSQDRTGRGGYTF
NA	TRBJ1-6	TRBV27	CASSSDRVISYNSPLHF
few	TRBJ1-1	TRBV7-2	CASSLGPRVGTEAFF
few	TRBJ2-1	TRBV20-1	CSARDIFMGYEQFF
NA	TRBJ2-7	TRBV11-1	CASSPTIYEQYF
few	TRBJ2-1	TRBV7-9	CASSFRDLGSYNEQFF
many	TRBJ2-5	TRBV7-2	CASSLVSGKETQYF
few	TRBJ2-3	TRBV6-1	CASSEVTGGRSADTQYF
NA	TRBJ2-7	TRBV19	CASSYGTYEQYF
few	TRBJ1-6	TRBV20-1	CSASMRMNPNSPLHF
NA	TRBJ1-1	TRBV7-2	CASSLPRGTEAFF
many	TRBJ2-1	TRBV7-2	CASSLTTGVSYNEQFF
NA	TRBJ2-1	TRBV6-2/TRBV6-3	CASSYGTGNNEQFF
NA	TRBJ2-2	TRBV6-6	CASSYYSGEEELFF
few	TRBJ1-4	TRBV7-9	CASSSTDGATNEKLFF
NA	TRBJ2-7	TRBV7-2	CASSLTRTSGGAEDEQYF
few	TRBJ1-2	TRBV6-2/TRBV6-3	CASSPTGISYGYTF
few	TRBJ2-7	TRBV12-3/TRBV12-4	CASSPGRNLSSYEQYF
few	TRBJ2-5	TRBV6-2/TRBV6-3	CASVHGPEGGETQYF
many	TRBJ1-5	TRBV7-2	CASSAGGFASQPQHF
NA	TRBJ2-2	TRBV4-3	CASSQDLAGAVTGELFF
few	TRBJ2-5	TRBV7-3	CASPSVQETQYF
NA	TRBJ2-1	TRBV18	CASSPRASGDLYNEQFF
NA	TRBJ2-1	TRBV5-4	CASSRGRAEQFF